This T cell receptor (beta chain) was recorded in a study of CD8 T cells in Susac syndrome. With random hexamers, roughly 0.5 to 1 ug RNA was reverse transcribed. TCRdb ran MiXCR on the immunoSEQ multiplex PCR reads and lists one entry per CDR3 protein. The sample has approximately 110,000 distinct CDR3 sequences, more than 85% seen once. The CDR3 is made up of 14 amino acids. The germline CDR1 and CDR2 sequences are DFQATT and SNEGSKA (reference sequence). J lost 4 bases, V lost 3 bases, and 2 bases had no gene match. V gene TRBV20-1 combines with J gene TRBJ2-1; 11 bases map to TRBD2. The sequenced sample consisted of CD8+ T cells from PBMCs. The origin of this receptor is a human donor with multiple sclerosis. DNA of the CDR3: TGCAGTGCTAGGACTAGCGGGGAGTACAATGAGCAGTTCTTC. It specifies CSARTSGEYNEQFF.